This entry features one T cell receptor beta chain sequence. Its antigen is still unknown. Populations obtained by sorting all exceeded 95% purity. The data originate from a study of beta chain features in type 1 diabetes. About the study: Sorted cells, 107,917,701 in number, were examined across all samples. Study-wide results and limits: Possibly, sequencing cDNA over-represented cells that had high TCR expression levels. Within patients, naive, central memory and Treg TCRB repertoires seemed more similar than within healthy donors.

V was pared by 5 bases and J by 6 bases, with 11 bases between. CDR1 and CDR2 (germline): SGHTA, FQGTGA. The CDR3 is made up of 13 amino acids. Expressed TCRB transcripts were sequenced after all isolated RNA was converted to cDNA. Assay: immunoSEQ multiplex PCR; the TCRdb copy retains only in-frame clones and omits some. The sample lists around 500,000 clones; approximately 28% were seen once. Sequencing was done on a sample of naive CD4+ T cells from blood. This TCR derives from a man aged 18 to 29 in good health. The V call is TRBV7-3, the J call TRBJ2-1, with D uncertain. The CDR3 reads CASSPGPSNEQFF. The CDR3, as DNA: TGTGCCAGCAGCCCAGGACCCAGCAATGAGCAGTTCTTC.